A selection of T cell receptor beta chains follows, all from one sample in a study of CD8 T cells in Susac syndrome. TCRdb re-called the immunoSEQ multiplex PCR reads through MiXCR, storing one row per CDR3 protein. The sample shows approximately 170,000 distinct CDR3 sequences, about 92% of them seen only once. The specimen sequenced was CD4+ T cells from PBMCs. The receptors originated from a human donor in good health. The conserved cysteine and the conserved F or W are not part of the CDR3 here. Each record gives: D gene, J gene, V gene, CDR3 protein. D genes are given only for firm matches.

>NA|TRBJ2-1|TRBV7-3
ASSLRTGSYNEQF
>NA|TRBJ2-5|TRBV24-1
ATRGVGETQY
>TRBD1|TRBJ1-1|TRBV7-2
ASSFLQGRRLETEAF
>TRBD1|TRBJ2-7|TRBV29-1
SARQGGNEQY
>TRBD1|TRBJ2-7|TRBV5-1
ASSPNRGHEQY
>NA|TRBJ2-5|TRBV28
ASSLGTTAGETQY
>TRBD1|TRBJ1-3|TRBV13
ASSPRQGTGNTIY
>NA|TRBJ1-5|TRBV6-6
ASSYGGVRENQPQH
>NA|TRBJ1-2|TRBV6-1
ASSEEGVDGYT
>NA|TRBJ1-5|TRBV6-1
ASSDYHYLSQPQH
>TRBD2|TRBJ2-3|TRBV5-4
ASSPGGQGTDTQY
>TRBD1|TRBJ2-4|TRBV12-3/TRBV12-4
ASSLRDRGQNIQY
>TRBD1|TRBJ1-1|TRBV20-1
SAPDRAGTEAF
>NA|TRBJ1-3|TRBV6-2/TRBV6-3
ASSFDSFSSGNTIY
>TRBD1|TRBJ1-4|TRBV15
ATSKHRGLNEKLF
>NA|TRBJ1-4|TRBV20-1
SARIGLTNEKLF
>NA|TRBJ2-2|TRBV29-1
SVGRELF
>NA|TRBJ2-7|TRBV20-1
SASAQSTEQY
>NA|TRBJ2-3|TRBV5-4
ASSLAQGSTDTQY
>NA|TRBJ2-3|TRBV12-3/TRBV12-4
ASRGLDTQY
>TRBD2|TRBJ2-7|TRBV29-1
SVGTSGSVHEQY
>NA|TRBJ2-3|TRBV7-2
ASSPGINTDTQY
>NA|TRBJ2-3|TRBV14
ASSHTDTQY
>NA|TRBJ2-2|TRBV10-3
AISPGLPTGELF
>NA|TRBJ2-3|TRBV4-1
ASSQASVGDTQY
>NA|TRBJ2-5|TRBV12-3/TRBV12-4
ASSLGGPIQGTQY
>TRBD2|TRBJ2-5|TRBV7-2
ASSAGLAAPTQY
>TRBD1|TRBJ1-1|TRBV18
ASSPATGEATEAF
>NA|TRBJ2-2|TRBV11-2
ASSYSTGLGGELF
>TRBD1|TRBJ2-3|TRBV5-4
ASVDRGADTQY
>NA|TRBJ2-7|TRBV20-1
SASGIKGQY
>TRBD1|TRBJ2-7|TRBV9
ASSSDREGPYEQY
>NA|TRBJ1-2|TRBV2
ASDSQPTPHT
>NA|TRBJ2-6|TRBV6-2/TRBV6-3
ASSYFGQFSGANVLT
>TRBD1|TRBJ2-7|TRBV6-1
ASTIGSGQVSSYEQY
>NA|TRBJ2-5|TRBV12-3/TRBV12-4
ASSFRPRGKETQY